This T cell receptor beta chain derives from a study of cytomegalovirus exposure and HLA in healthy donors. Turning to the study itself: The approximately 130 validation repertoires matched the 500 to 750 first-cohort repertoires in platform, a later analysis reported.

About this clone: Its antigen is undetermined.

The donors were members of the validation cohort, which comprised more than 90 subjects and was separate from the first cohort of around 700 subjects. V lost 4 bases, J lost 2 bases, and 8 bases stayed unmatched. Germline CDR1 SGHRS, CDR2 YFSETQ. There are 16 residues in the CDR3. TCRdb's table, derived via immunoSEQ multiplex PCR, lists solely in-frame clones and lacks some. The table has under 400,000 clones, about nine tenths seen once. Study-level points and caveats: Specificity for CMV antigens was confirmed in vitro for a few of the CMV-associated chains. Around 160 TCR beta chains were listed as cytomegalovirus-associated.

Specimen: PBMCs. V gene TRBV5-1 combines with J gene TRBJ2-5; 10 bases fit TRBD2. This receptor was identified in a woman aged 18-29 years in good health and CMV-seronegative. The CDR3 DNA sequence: TGCGCCAGCAGCCACCCTCGGACTAGCGGACAAGAGACCCAGTACTTC. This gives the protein CASSHPRTSGQETQYF.